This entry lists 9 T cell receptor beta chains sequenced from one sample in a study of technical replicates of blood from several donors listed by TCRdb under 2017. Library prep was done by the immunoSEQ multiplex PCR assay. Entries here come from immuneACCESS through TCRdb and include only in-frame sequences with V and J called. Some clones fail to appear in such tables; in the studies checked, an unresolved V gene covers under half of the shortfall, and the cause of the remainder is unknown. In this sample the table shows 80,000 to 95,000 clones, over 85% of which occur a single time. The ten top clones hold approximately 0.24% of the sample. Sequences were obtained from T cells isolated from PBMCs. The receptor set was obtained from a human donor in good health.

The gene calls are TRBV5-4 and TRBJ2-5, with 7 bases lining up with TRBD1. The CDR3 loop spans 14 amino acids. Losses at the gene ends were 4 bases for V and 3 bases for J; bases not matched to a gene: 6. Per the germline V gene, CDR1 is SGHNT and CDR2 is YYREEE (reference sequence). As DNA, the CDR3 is TGTGCCAGCAGCCCGGGACAGATAGAAGAGACCCAGTACTTC. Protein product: CASSPGQIEETQYF. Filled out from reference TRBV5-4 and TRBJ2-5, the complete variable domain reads ETGVTQSPTHLIKTRGQQVTLRCSSQSGHNTVSWYQQALGQGPQFIFQYYREEENGRGNFPPRFSGLQFPNYSSELNVNALELDDSALYLCASSPGQIEETQYFGPGTRLLVL.

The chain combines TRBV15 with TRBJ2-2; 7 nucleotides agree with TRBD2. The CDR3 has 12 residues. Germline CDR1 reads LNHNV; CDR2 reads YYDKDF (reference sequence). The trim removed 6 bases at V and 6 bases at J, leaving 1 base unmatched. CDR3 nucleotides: TGTGCCACCAGGGGGGGGGCCGGGGAGCTGTTTTTT. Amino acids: CATRGGAGELFF. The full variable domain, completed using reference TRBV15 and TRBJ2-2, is DAMVIQNPRYQVTQFGKPVTLSCSQTLNHNVMYWYQQKSSQAPKLLFHYYDKDFNNEADTPDNFQSRRPNTSFCFLDIRSPGLGDTAMYLCATRGGAGELFFGEGSRLTVL.

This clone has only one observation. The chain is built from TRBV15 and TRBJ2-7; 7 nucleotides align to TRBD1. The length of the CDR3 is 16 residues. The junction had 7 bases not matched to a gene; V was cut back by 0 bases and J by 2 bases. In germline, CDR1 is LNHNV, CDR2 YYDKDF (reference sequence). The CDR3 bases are TGTGCCACCAGCAGAGATGGGGACAGCCTTCCCTACGAGCAGTACTTC. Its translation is CATSRDGDSLPYEQYF.

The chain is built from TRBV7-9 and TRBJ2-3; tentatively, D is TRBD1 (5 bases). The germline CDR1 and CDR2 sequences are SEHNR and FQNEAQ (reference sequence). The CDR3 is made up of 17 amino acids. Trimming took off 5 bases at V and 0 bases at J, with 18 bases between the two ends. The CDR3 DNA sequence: TGTGCCAGCAGCCCCCCGGCTGGGGCGCGGAGCACAGATACGCAGTATTTT. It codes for CASSPPAGARSTDTQYF.

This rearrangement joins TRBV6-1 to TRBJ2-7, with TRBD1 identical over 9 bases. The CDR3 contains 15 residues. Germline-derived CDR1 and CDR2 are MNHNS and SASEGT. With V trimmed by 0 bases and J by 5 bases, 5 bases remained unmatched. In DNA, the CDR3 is TGTGCCAGCAGTGAAGCGTGGACAGGGGCGGACGAGCAGTACTTC. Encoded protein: CASSEAWTGADEQYF.

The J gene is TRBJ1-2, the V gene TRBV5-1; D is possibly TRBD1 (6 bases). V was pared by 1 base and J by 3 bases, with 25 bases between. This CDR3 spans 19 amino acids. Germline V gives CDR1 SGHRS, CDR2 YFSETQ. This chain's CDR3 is CASSLPTFDRTPEDYGYTF. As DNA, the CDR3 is TGCGCCAGCAGCTTGCCAACTTTTGACAGGACCCCTGAAGACTATGGCTACACCTTC.

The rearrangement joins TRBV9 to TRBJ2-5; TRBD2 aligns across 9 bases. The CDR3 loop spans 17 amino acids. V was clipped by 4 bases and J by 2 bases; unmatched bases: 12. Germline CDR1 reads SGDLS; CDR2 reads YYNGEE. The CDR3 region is CASSPRGGNVGQETQYF. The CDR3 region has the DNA TGTGCCAGCAGCCCGCGGGGGGGGAATGTGGGGCAAGAGACCCAGTACTTC.

The CDR3 DNA follows: TGCGCCAGCAGCCAGGGACAGACCCGAGGCACCGGGGAGCTGTTTTTT. Its protein is CASSQGQTRGTGELFF. The rearrangement joins TRBV4-1 to TRBJ2-2; 7 bases are a match to TRBD1. CDR1 is MGHRA and CDR2 is YSYEKL in the germline V gene. Losses at the gene ends were 3 bases for V and 4 bases for J; bases not matched to a gene: 8. The CDR3 has 16 residues.

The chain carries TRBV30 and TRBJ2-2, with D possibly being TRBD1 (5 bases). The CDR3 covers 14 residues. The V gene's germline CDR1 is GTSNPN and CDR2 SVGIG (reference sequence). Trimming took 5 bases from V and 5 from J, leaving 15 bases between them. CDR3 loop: CAWFMGHQTGELFF. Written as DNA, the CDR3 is TGTGCCTGGTTCATGGGGCACCAAACCGGGGAGCTGTTTTTT.